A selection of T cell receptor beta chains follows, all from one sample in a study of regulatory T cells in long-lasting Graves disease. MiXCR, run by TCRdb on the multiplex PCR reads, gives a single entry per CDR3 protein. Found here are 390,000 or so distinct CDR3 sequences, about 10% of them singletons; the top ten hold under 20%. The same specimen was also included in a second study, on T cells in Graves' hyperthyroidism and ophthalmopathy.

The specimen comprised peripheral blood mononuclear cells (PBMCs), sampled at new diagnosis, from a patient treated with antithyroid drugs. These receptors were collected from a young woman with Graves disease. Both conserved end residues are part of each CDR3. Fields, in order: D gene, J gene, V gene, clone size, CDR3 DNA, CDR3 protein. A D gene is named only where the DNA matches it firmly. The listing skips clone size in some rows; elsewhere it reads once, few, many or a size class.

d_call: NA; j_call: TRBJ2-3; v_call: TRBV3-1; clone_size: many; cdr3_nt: TGTGCCAGCAGCCAGCCACCGGGGGCCCTCGGGGGTAGCTCAGATACGCAGTATTTT; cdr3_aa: CASSQPPGALGGSSDTQYF
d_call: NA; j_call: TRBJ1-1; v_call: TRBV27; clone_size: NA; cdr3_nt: TGTGCCAGCGCGAATCCGTGGGGTGGGAGCACTGAAGCTTTCTTT; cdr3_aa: CASANPWGGSTEAFF
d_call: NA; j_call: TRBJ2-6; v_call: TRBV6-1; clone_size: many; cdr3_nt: TGTGCCAGCAGGAGAAGCTCTGGGGCCAACGTCCTGACTTTC; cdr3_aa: CASRRSSGANVLTF
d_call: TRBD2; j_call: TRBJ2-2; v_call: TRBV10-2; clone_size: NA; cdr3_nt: TGCGCCAGCAGTCGACTAGCGGGAGGAGCGGGGGAGCTGTTTTTT; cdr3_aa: CASSRLAGGAGELFF
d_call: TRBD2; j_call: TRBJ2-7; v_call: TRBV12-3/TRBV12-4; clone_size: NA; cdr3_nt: TGTGCCAGCAGTATTAGCGGGAGAGTGAACGAGCAGTACTTC; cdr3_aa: CASSISGRVNEQYF
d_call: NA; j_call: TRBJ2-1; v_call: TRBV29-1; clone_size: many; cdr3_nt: TGCAGCGCCGTGGGCGGCTATCGGTCCTACAATGAGCAGTTCTTC; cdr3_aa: CSAVGGYRSYNEQFF
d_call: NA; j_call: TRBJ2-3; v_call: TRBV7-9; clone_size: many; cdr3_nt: TGTGCCAGCAGCTTAGAGAGGTGGAGCACAGATACGCAGTATTTT; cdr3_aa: CASSLERWSTDTQYF
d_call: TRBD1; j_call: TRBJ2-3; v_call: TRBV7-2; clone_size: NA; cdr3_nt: TGTGCCAGCAGCCCGAACTCAGGGGGCTCCACTGATACGCAGTATTTT; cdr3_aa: CASSPNSGGSTDTQYF
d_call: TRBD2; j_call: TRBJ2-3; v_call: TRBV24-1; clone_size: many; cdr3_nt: TGTGCCACCAGTGACCCCTCTAGCGGGAGGGCCGGAGATACGCAGTATTTT; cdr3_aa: CATSDPSSGRAGDTQYF
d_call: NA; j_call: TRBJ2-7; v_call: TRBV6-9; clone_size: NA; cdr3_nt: TGTGCCAGCAGTTACATATCAGGCTACGAGCAGTACTTC; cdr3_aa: CASSYISGYEQYF
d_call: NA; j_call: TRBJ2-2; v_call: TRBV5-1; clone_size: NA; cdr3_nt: TGCGCCAGCAGCCCAAACCCGACTAGGGGGTACACCGGGGAGCTGTTTTTT; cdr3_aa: CASSPNPTRGYTGELFF
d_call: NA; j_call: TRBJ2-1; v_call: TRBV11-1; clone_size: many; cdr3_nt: TGTGCCAGCTCCGGTCTCCGAATTGGGAATGAGCAGTTCTTC; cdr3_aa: CASSGLRIGNEQFF
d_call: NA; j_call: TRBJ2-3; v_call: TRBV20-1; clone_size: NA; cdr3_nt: TGCAGTGCCAAGTGGTCTGGGACTAGCACAGATACGCAGTATTTT; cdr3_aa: CSAKWSGTSTDTQYF
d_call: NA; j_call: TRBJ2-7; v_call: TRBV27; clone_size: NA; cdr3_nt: TGTGCCAGCAGTAGAGGTCCGACCTCCTACGAGCAGTACTTC; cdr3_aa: CASSRGPTSYEQYF
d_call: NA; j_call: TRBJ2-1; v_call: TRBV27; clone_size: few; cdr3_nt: TGTGCCAGCAGTTTATCGAGTCGGGCAGGGTCGGTCTTC; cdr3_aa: CASSLSSRAGSVF
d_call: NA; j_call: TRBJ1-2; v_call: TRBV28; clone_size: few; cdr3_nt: TGTGCCAGCAGACAACACCATCGCGACAGCAGCTTCTATGGCTACACCTTC; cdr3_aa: CASRQHHRDSSFYGYTF
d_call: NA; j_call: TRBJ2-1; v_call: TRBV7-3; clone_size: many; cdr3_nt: TGTGCCAGCAGCTTCGGGAGAGGCTACTACAATGAGCAGTTCTTC; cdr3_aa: CASSFGRGYYNEQFF
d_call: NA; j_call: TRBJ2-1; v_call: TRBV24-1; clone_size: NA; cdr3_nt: TGTGCCACCAGTGATTGGGGACGGAGAGGTGAGCAGTTCTTC; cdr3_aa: CATSDWGRRGEQFF
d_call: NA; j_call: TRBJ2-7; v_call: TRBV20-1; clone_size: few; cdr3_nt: TGCAGTGCCCAGGACGCAGGCGAGCAGTACTTC; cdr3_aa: CSAQDAGEQYF